Each of the 30 T cell receptor beta chains below was sequenced from the same sample in a study of blood T cell repertoires in COVID-19. TCRdb's table, derived via immunoSEQ multiplex PCR, lists solely in-frame clones and lacks some. The sample yields around 300,000 clones, 80% to 95% seen once. The sample consisted of PBMCs or T cells enriched from blood (not recorded which). These receptors came from a woman aged 25-40 years who had recovered from COVID-19.

This clone has only a few counts. This chain links TRBV5-8 with TRBJ1-2, with 10 nucleotides matching TRBD1. V was pared by 4 bases and J by 8 bases, with 8 bases of the junction left unmatched. The CDR3 totals 14 residues. Germline assignment: CDR1 SGHTS and CDR2 YDEGEE. The CDR3: CASSPGQGIEGYTF. The CDR3 bases are TGTGCCAGCAGCCCGGGACAGGGGATTGAGGGCTACACCTTC. Full variable domain (rest looked up from reference TRBV5-8 and TRBJ1-2): EAGVTQSPTHLIKTRGQQATLRCSPISGHTSVYWYQQALGLGLQFLLWYDEGEERNRGNFPPRFSGRQFPNYSSELNVNALELEDSALYLCASSPGQGIEGYTFGSGTRLTVV.

V usage is TRBV18 and J usage is TRBJ2-1; TRBD2 might be the D (7 bases). V was clipped by 0 bases and J by 4 bases, with 10 bases between them. The CDR3 contains 15 residues. Germline-derived CDR1 and CDR2 are KGHSH and LQKENI. Written as DNA, the CDR3 is TGTGCCAGCTCACCACCCGGGGGGCGGTACAATGAGCAGTTCTTC. It specifies CASSPPGGRYNEQFF.

The chain is built from TRBV27 and TRBJ2-3; 9 nucleotides match TRBD2. V lost 4 bases to trimming and J lost 2 bases; unmatched junction nucleotides: 4. Germline values: CDR1 MNHEY, CDR2 SMNVEV (reference sequence). The CDR3 contains 15 residues. For the CDR3, the DNA is TGTGCCAGCAGTTCACTAGCGGGCCCCACAGATACGCAGTATTTT. It encodes CASSSLAGPTDTQYF.

V usage is TRBV19 and J usage is TRBJ2-3, with 10 bases aligning to TRBD2. The CDR3 has 15 residues. Trimming at V came to 2 bases and at J to 5 bases, leaving 4 bases not matched to a gene. CDR1 and CDR2 (germline): LNHDA, SQIVND (reference sequence). The CDR3 spells CASSIKREGRDTQYF. As DNA, the CDR3 is TGTGCCAGTAGTATAAAGCGGGAGGGTCGAGATACGCAGTATTTT.

Note on this clone: Within the sample, other DNA sequences also encode this same CDR3. The chain links TRBV5-1 to TRBJ1-5; perhaps TRBD1 as D (6 bases). Trimming took off 0 bases at V and 4 bases at J, with 11 bases between the two ends. CDR1 is SGHRS, CDR2 YFSETQ, per germline. The CDR3 spans 15 residues. The CDR3 spells CASSLGEGGNQPQHF. The CDR3 bases are TGCGCCAGCAGCTTGGGGGAAGGGGGAAATCAGCCCCAGCATTTT. Drawing the rest from reference TRBV5-1 and TRBJ1-5, the complete variable domain is KAGVTQTPRYLIKTRGQQVTLSCSPISGHRSVSWYQQTPGQGLQFLFEYFSETQRNKGNFPGRFSGRQFSNSRSEMNVSTLELGDSALYLCASSLGEGGNQPQHFGDGTRLSIL.

The rearrangement uses TRBV30 and TRBJ2-7, with TRBD1 identical over 9 bases. The junction had 1 base not matched to a gene; V was cut back by 7 bases and J by 3 bases. Germline assignment: CDR1 GTSNPN and CDR2 SVGIG (reference sequence). This CDR3 spans 11 amino acids. CDR3 amino acids: CASGQGYEQYF. The CDR3 DNA reads TGTGCCTCGGGACAGGGCTACGAGCAGTACTTC.

Here the CDR3 DNA reads TGTGCCAGCAGTTACGCTAGGGGCCGCTCCTACGAGCAGTACTTC. It is translated as CASSYARGRSYEQYF. The chain is built from TRBV6-5 and TRBJ2-7, with D possibly being TRBD1 (5 bases). Between the trimmed V and J ends, which lost 2 bases and 0 bases, there was a span of 11 bases. The CDR3 has 15 amino acids. Germline CDR1 reads MNHEY; CDR2 reads SVGAGI.

The chain couples TRBV27 to TRBJ2-1; D possibly corresponds to TRBD1 (5 bases). V lost 5 bases and J lost 7, with 21 bases in between. The CDR3 loop spans 16 amino acids. CDR1 is MNHEY, CDR2 SMNVEV, per germline (reference sequence). This CDR3 is CASSLPTVLTRNEQFF. The CDR3 DNA follows: TGTGCCAGCAGTCTTCCGACAGTCCTAACAAGGAATGAGCAGTTCTTC.

The rearrangement links TRBV21-1 to TRBJ2-1; the DNA was not used to check the table's D call, TRBD1. TRBV21-1 is noted as a pseudogene. The CDR3 has 15 residues. This CDR3 reads CASSIGRGAYNEQFF. The DNA for the CDR3 is TGTGCCAGCAGCATTGGCAGGGGCGCCTACAATGAGCAGTTCTTC.

This clone was seen more than once but under ten times. The chain combines TRBV6-5 with TRBJ1-5, with a possible D match to TRBD1 (6 bases). Trimming removed 6 bases at V and 0 bases at J, with 6 bases between. CDR1 MNHEY and CDR2 SVGAGI come from the germline V gene. The CDR3 length is 13 residues. The CDR3 region is CASRDSSNQPQHF. The CDR3 DNA follows: TGTGCCAGCAGGGACAGTAGCAATCAGCCCCAGCATTTT.

In its sample, this clone was seen a few times. This rearrangement joins TRBV7-9 to TRBJ1-4, with D uncertain. Germline V gives CDR1 SEHNR, CDR2 FQNEAQ (reference sequence). The CDR3 runs 15 residues. Trimming took 0 bases from V and 0 from J, leaving 5 bases between them. Written as DNA, the CDR3 is TGTGCCAGCAGCTTAGCGACTGCAACTAATGAAAAACTGTTTTTT. This sequence encodes CASSLATATNEKLFF.

Only one count was recorded for this clone. CDR3 protein: CASSPRTGEEQYF. The CDR3 bases are TGTGCCAGCAGCCCCCGAACAGGCGAAGAGCAGTACTTC. This rearrangement joins TRBV7-3 to TRBJ2-7, with a possible D match to TRBD1 (5 bases). V was cut by 5 bases and J by 7 bases, with 15 bases left in between. The CDR3 extends over 13 amino acids. Germline assignment: CDR1 SGHTA and CDR2 FQGTGA.

The chain has TRBV4-2 and TRBJ2-7; 7 positions agree with TRBD2. This CDR3 is built from 13 residues. V lost 0 bases to trimming and J lost 4 bases; unmatched junction nucleotides: 0. Germline loops: CDR1 LGHNA, CDR2 YNFKEQ. The CDR3 protein is CASSQEGGYEQYF. CDR3 nucleotides: TGTGCCAGCAGCCAAGAGGGGGGGTACGAGCAGTACTTC.

The chain links TRBV6-2 or TRBV6-3 to TRBJ2-3; 9 positions agree with TRBD2. This CDR3 has 15 amino acids. Trimming at V came to 6 bases and at J to 2 bases, leaving 6 bases not matched to a gene. Germline assignment: CDR1 MNHEY and CDR2 SVGEGT. Here the CDR3 reads CASSQIAGDTDTQYF. The CDR3 DNA reads TGTGCCAGCAGCCAAATAGCGGGAGACACAGATACGCAGTATTTT.

The gene calls are TRBV7-8 and TRBJ1-4; TRBD1 matches at 9 bases. In germline, CDR1 is SGHVS, CDR2 FQNEAQ. The length of the CDR3 is 13 residues. V was pared by 6 bases and J by 14 bases, with 10 bases of the junction left unmatched. CDR3 amino acids: CASSRAGTGILFF. The CDR3 DNA follows: TGTGCCAGCAGTAGAGCCGGGACAGGGATCCTGTTTTTT.

The chain recombines TRBV2 with TRBJ2-1; D possibly corresponds to TRBD2 (5 bases). The ends were cut back, 3 bases at V and 0 bases at J, with 15 bases in the middle. CDR1 and CDR2 from the germline V gene are SNHLY and FYNNEI. The CDR3 consists of 17 residues. In DNA, the CDR3 is TGTGCCAGCAGTGATCCCACAGCGGTAAGCTCCTACAATGAGCAGTTCTTC. Translation gives CASSDPTAVSSYNEQFF.

This clone was found a few times. The rearrangement links TRBV19 to TRBJ1-1; D is possibly TRBD1 (5 bases). Germline loops: CDR1 LNHDA, CDR2 SQIVND (reference sequence). CDR3 length: 15 amino acids. V gave up 1 base and J gave up 4 bases, with 13 bases separating them. The CDR3 DNA sequence: TGTGCCAGTAGTATAGTTGCAGGGAAGGGCACTGAAGCTTTCTTT. Translation gives CASSIVAGKGTEAFF.

As to this clone: The sample carries other DNA sequences with the same CDR3. This chain connects TRBV18 to TRBJ2-7; D is perhaps TRBD2 (5 bases). From germline, CDR1 is KGHSH and CDR2 LQKENI. This CDR3 spans 13 amino acids. Deletions cut 3 bases from V and 1 base from J, with 7 bases between. The CDR3 region is CASSPGGSYEQYF. The CDR3 DNA follows: TGTGCCAGCTCACCGGGCGGGTCCTACGAGCAGTACTTC.

The V and J genes are TRBV18 and TRBJ2-2, with D perhaps matching TRBD2 (6 bases). This CDR3 is built from 17 residues. Germline V CDR1 and CDR2: KGHSH, LQKENI. Trimming left V 3 bases short and J 2 bases short, with 16 bases between. The CDR3 sequence: CASSPWYGRGNTGELFF. DNA of the CDR3: TGTGCCAGCTCACCCTGGTACGGGAGAGGAAACACCGGGGAGCTGTTTTTT.

The genes are TRBV28 and TRBJ1-1; no clear D gene. The CDR3 loop spans 14 amino acids. Germline CDR1 and CDR2: MDHEN and SYDVKM. V was clipped by 5 bases and J by 1 base, with 11 bases between them. The CDR3 DNA reads TGTGCCAGCAGTCCTCACGGGTCGAACACTGAAGCTTTCTTT. Amino acid sequence: CASSPHGSNTEAFF.

The gene calls are TRBV30 and TRBJ2-2; D gene ambiguous. Per the germline V gene, CDR1 is GTSNPN and CDR2 is SVGIG (reference sequence). The CDR3 runs to 18 residues. Deletions cut 2 bases from V and 0 bases from J, with 19 bases between. DNA of the CDR3: TGTGCCTGGAGTTTCCCCCCACGAGGCGGTACGAACACCGGGGAGCTGTTTTTT. As protein: CAWSFPPRGGTNTGELFF.

The genes are TRBV4-1 and TRBJ1-5; D uncertain. Per germline, CDR1 MGHRA and CDR2 YSYEKL. V lost 4 bases and J 0 bases, leaving 10 bases between the germline ends. This CDR3 is built from 15 residues. The CDR3 DNA follows: TGCGCCAGCAGCCCGCAGCTAGATAGCAATCAGCCCCAGCATTTT. It is translated as CASSPQLDSNQPQHF.

This rearrangement joins TRBV4-3 to TRBJ1-2, with D unresolved. The CDR3 spans 13 residues. Trimming left V 2 bases short and J 8 bases short, with 12 bases between. Germline CDR1 reads LGHNA; CDR2 reads YSLEER. This CDR3 reads CASSQSGVLGYTF. The CDR3 coding sequence is TGCGCCAGCAGCCAATCCGGGGTGCTGGGCTACACCTTC.

V and J are TRBV6-6 and TRBJ2-7; a possible D gene is TRBD2 (5 bases). The CDR3 has 14 residues. The germline V gene has CDR1 MNHNY and CDR2 SVGAGI (reference sequence). V was trimmed by 5 bases and J by 0 bases, leaving 11 bases between them. The CDR3 spells CASSKDYSSYEQYF. The CDR3 DNA reads TGTGCCAGCAGTAAAGACTACAGCTCCTACGAGCAGTACTTC.

V gene TRBV19 combines with J gene TRBJ1-2, with 8 positions matching TRBD1. There are 12 residues in the CDR3. Germline CDR1 is LNHDA and CDR2 is SQIVND (reference sequence). V shed 3 bases, J shed 8 bases, and the junction held 2 bases outside the gene matches. The CDR3 nucleotides are TGTGCCAGTAGTATTCCAGGGGGCGGCTACACCTTC. Encoded protein: CASSIPGGGYTF.

The chain joins TRBV5-6 to TRBJ2-1, with 9 positions matching TRBD2. The trim removed 5 bases at V and 1 base at J, leaving 7 bases unmatched. The CDR3 totals 16 residues. Per germline, CDR1 SGHDT and CDR2 YYEEEE. CDR3 sequence (DNA): TGTGCCAGCAGTTTTTTTAGCGGGAGTTCCTACAATGAGCAGTTCTTC. It codes for CASSFFSGSSYNEQFF.

The chain links TRBV3-1 (or the pseudogene TRBV3-2) to TRBJ2-2, with 12 bases aligning to TRBD2. CDR1 LGHDT and CDR2 YNNKEL come from the germline V gene (reference sequence). The V and J ends lost 4 bases and 5 bases, in that order; junction bases with no gene match: 8. The CDR3 totals 17 residues. The CDR3 bases are TGTGCCAGCAGCCCAGGACTAGCGGGAATGGGGACCGGGGAGCTGTTTTTT. This translates into CASSPGLAGMGTGELFF.

The rearrangement joins TRBV27 to TRBJ1-2; TRBD1 matches at 7 bases. This CDR3 has 13 residues. After removal of 5 bases from V and 7 bases from J, the junction contained 7 bases not matched to a gene. The germline V gene has CDR1 MNHEY and CDR2 SMNVEV (reference sequence). The CDR3 sequence is CASSREGGSGYTF. The CDR3 region has the DNA TGTGCCAGCAGTAGAGAAGGGGGCTCTGGCTACACCTTC.

V is TRBV12-3 or TRBV12-4 and J is TRBJ2-1; weak D call: TRBD2 (5 bases). The V end was cut by 6 bases, the J end by 6 bases, with 9 bases between. CDR3 size: 12 residues. The CDR3 nucleotides read TGTGCCAGCAGCCAACTAGGCAATGAGCAGTTCTTC. Protein: CASSQLGNEQFF.

The chain joins TRBV24-1 to TRBJ1-5, with D perhaps TRBD1 (5 bases). V shed 4 bases and J shed 6 bases, with 9 bases lying between them. In germline, CDR1 is KGHDR, CDR2 SFDVKD. The CDR3 covers 13 residues. CDR3 in amino acids: CATSEGLVQPQHF. CDR3 bases: TGTGCCACCAGTGAGGGACTTGTTCAGCCCCAGCATTTT.